Below are 25 T cell receptor beta chains sequenced from a single sample in a study of shared clonotypes between healthy human individuals. The table came from immunoSEQ multiplex PCR; TCRdb's copy has only in-frame clones and leaves some out. The data show around 1.1 million clones, roughly 74% seen once. Sequencing was done on a sample of memory CD4+ T cells from PBMCs. Subset reported: CD45RA-negative fraction. The receptors were sampled from a man aged 18-30 years in good health. Some clones in this sample may be carry-over from other donors' samples.

The chain employs TRBV5-1 and TRBJ2-5; weak D call: TRBD1 (6 bases). With 2 bases removed from V and 3 bases from J, the gap between germline ends came to 14 bases. The CDR3 totals 15 residues. Germline-derived CDR1 and CDR2 are SGHRS and YFSETQ. CDR3 residues: CASSLGQFGEETQYF. In DNA, the CDR3 is TGCGCCAGCAGCTTAGGACAGTTCGGGGAAGAGACCCAGTACTTC.

This clone has only a few counts. At the DNA level, this CDR3 is encoded by other sequences in the same sample as well. The rearrangement joins TRBV6-5 to TRBJ2-1; D is perhaps TRBD2 (6 bases). Germline V gene sequence: CDR1 MNHEY, CDR2 SVGAGI. Trimming pared 8 bases from V and 3 bases from J, leaving 14 bases between. The CDR3 extends over 14 amino acids. The CDR3 loop reads CASHGGASYNEQFF. CDR3 nucleotides: TGTGCCAGCCACGGCGGGGCAAGCTACAATGAGCAGTTCTTC.

Note on this clone: Additional DNA sequences in this sample encode the identical CDR3. The chain recombines TRBV7-3 with TRBJ2-2, with D hard to call. Trimming left V 3 bases short and J 6 bases short, with 5 bases between. Germline-derived CDR1 and CDR2 are SGHTA and FQGTGA. The CDR3 contains 12 residues. The CDR3 protein is CASSLAPGELFF. The CDR3 coding sequence is TGTGCCAGCAGCTTGGCCCCCGGGGAGCTGTTTTTT.

The rearrangement joins TRBV15 to TRBJ1-2; TRBD1 is a possible D gene (6 bases). V lost 3 bases and J lost 8, with 16 bases in between. Per germline, CDR1 LNHNV and CDR2 YYDKDF (reference sequence). This CDR3 spans 14 amino acids. CDR3 residues: CATSSRSTRGGYTF. The DNA for the CDR3 is TGTGCCACCAGCAGTCGGTCGACCAGGGGCGGCTACACCTTC.

This clone was seen once. The chain joins TRBV4-2 to TRBJ2-3, with D uncertain. With 1 base removed from V and 2 bases from J, the gap between germline ends came to 4 bases. The CDR3 is 13 amino acids. Germline V gene sequence: CDR1 LGHNA, CDR2 YNFKEQ. The CDR3 region has the DNA TGTGCCAGCAGCCAAGGGACCACAGATACGCAGTATTTT. As protein: CASSQGTTDTQYF.

The CDR3 reads CASSLPRQGGGQPQHF. The CDR3 DNA follows: TGTGCCAGCAGTTTGCCCCGACAGGGTGGGGGACAGCCCCAGCATTTT. J is TRBJ1-5 and V is TRBV28, with TRBD1 matching over 7 bases. Unmatched junction bases numbered 12, after V lost 3 bases and J lost 7 bases. Looked up from germline, CDR1 is MDHEN and CDR2 is SYDVKM. The CDR3 has 16 residues.

The rearrangement links TRBV19 to TRBJ1-5, with TRBD1 as a possible D gene (5 bases). Per germline, CDR1 LNHDA and CDR2 SQIVND (reference sequence). The CDR3 is 15 amino acids. The V end was cut by 9 bases, the J end by 3 bases, with 18 bases between. CDR3 sequence reads: CASRSGQAFNQPQHF. The CDR3 region has the DNA TGTGCCAGCCGGTCGGGGCAGGCCTTCAATCAGCCCCAGCATTTT.

The V call is TRBV18, the J call TRBJ2-7, with D tentatively TRBD1 or TRBD2 (5 bases each). Germline V gene sequence: CDR1 KGHSH, CDR2 LQKENI. V lost 3 bases and J 3 bases, leaving 9 bases between the germline ends. There are 13 residues in the CDR3. CDR3 nucleotide sequence: TGTGCCAGCTCACCCGGGGCGAGCTACGAGCAGTACTTC. It encodes CASSPGASYEQYF.

The chain combines TRBV27 with TRBJ1-4, with D perhaps matching TRBD1 (5 bases). The CDR3 consists of 15 residues. Germline V gene sequence: CDR1 MNHEY, CDR2 SMNVEV (reference sequence). V was pared by 6 bases and J by 4 bases, with 15 bases between. CDR3 sequence: CASSLIGAINEKLFF. In DNA, the CDR3 is TGTGCCAGCAGCCTAATCGGGGCAATTAATGAAAAACTGTTTTTT. Variable domain in full (rest from reference TRBV27 and TRBJ1-4): EAQVTQNPRYLITVTGKKLTVTCSQNMNHEYMSWYRQDPGLGLRQIYYSMNVEVTDKGDVPEGYKVSRKEKRNFPLILESPSPNQTSLYFCASSLIGAINEKLFFGSGTQLSVL.

This clone has just a few counts. The chain is built from TRBV11-2 and TRBJ2-2, with TRBD2 matching 7 bases. The CDR3 contains 16 residues. V was pared by 3 bases and J by 2 bases, with 6 bases of the junction left unmatched. Germline CDR1 reads SGHAT; CDR2 reads FQNNGV. CDR3 region: CASSFGGGANTGELFF. DNA of the CDR3: TGTGCCAGCAGCTTTGGGGGAGGGGCTAACACCGGGGAGCTGTTTTTT.

V and J are TRBV12-5 and TRBJ2-5; D is perhaps TRBD2 (6 bases). Germline assignment: CDR1 LGHNT and CDR2 FRNRAP. V was clipped by 5 bases and J by 5 bases, with 9 bases between them. The CDR3 length is 12 residues. CDR3 in DNA: TGTGCTAGTGGTCTAGCGTCGGAGACCCAGTACTTC. Translation gives CASGLASETQYF.

This rearrangement joins TRBV18 to TRBJ1-2; the D gene is possibly TRBD1 (5 bases). CDR1 is KGHSH and CDR2 is LQKENI in the germline V gene. V was clipped by 4 bases and J by 3 bases, with 15 bases between them. The CDR3 covers 15 residues. The chain's CDR3 is CASSRVIGADYGYTF. The CDR3, as DNA: TGTGCCAGCTCACGAGTCATAGGGGCCGACTATGGCTACACCTTC.

The rearrangement links TRBV9 to TRBJ2-7, with 14 bases lining up with TRBD2. With 7 bases clipped from V and 3 bases from J, the junction kept 6 bases outside the gene matches. Germline V gene data show CDR1 as SGDLS and CDR2 as YYNGEE. The CDR3 sequence is 15 residues long. The CDR3 region is CASSRGTSGSYEQYF. For the CDR3, the DNA is TGTGCCAGCTCGCGAGGGACTAGCGGGAGCTACGAGCAGTACTTC.

This clone was seen ten or more times. V is TRBV30 and J is TRBJ1-3, with 7 bases identical to TRBD1. Trimming cost V 1 base and J 4 bases; bases outside gene matches: 7. The CDR3 loop spans 15 amino acids. Germline V CDR1 and CDR2: GTSNPN, SVGIG (reference sequence). The DNA of the CDR3 is TGTGCCTGGAGTGAGGGGGCTTTAGGAGGAAACACCATATATTTT. It encodes CAWSEGALGGNTIYF.

This sequence joins TRBV5-5 and TRBJ2-3; the match to TRBD2 covers 11 bases. The CDR3 consists of 14 residues. Germline-derived CDR1 and CDR2 are SGHKS and YYEKEE (reference sequence). V lost 5 bases and J lost 3; bases outside the gene matches: 2. CDR3 coding DNA: TGTGCCAGCAGTCTAGCGGGAGGTACAGATACGCAGTATTTT. It codes for CASSLAGGTDTQYF. The whole variable domain, remainder taken from reference TRBV5-5 and TRBJ2-3, is DAGVTQSPTHLIKTRGQQVTLRCSPISGHKSVSWYQQVLGQGPQFIFQYYEKEERGRGNFPDRFSARQFPNYSSELNVNALLLGDSALYLCASSLAGGTDTQYFGPGTRLTVL.

The genes are TRBV9 and TRBJ2-7; TRBD2 might be the D (6 bases). The germline CDR1 and CDR2 sequences are SGDLS and YYNGEE. The V end was cut by 7 bases, the J end by 0 bases, with 17 bases between. The CDR3 is 15 residues long. CDR3 sequence: CASGTGTGLSYEQYF. For the CDR3, the DNA is TGTGCCAGCGGTACCGGGACTGGCCTCTCCTACGAGCAGTACTTC.

The chain employs TRBV4-2 and TRBJ2-1, with a tentative D call TRBD2 (6 bases). V dropped 6 bases and J dropped 3 bases, with 12 bases sitting between them. The CDR3 is 14 residues long. The V gene's germline CDR1 is LGHNA and CDR2 YNFKEQ. As DNA, the CDR3 is TGTGCCAGCAGGGCTGGCGGGATCTACAATGAGCAGTTCTTC. This gives the protein CASRAGGIYNEQFF.

The V and J genes are TRBV11-1 and TRBJ2-5; no clear D. The germline gives CDR1 SGHAT, CDR2 FQDESV (reference sequence). This CDR3 spans 15 amino acids. Trimming left V 1 base short and J 1 base short, with 10 bases between. CDR3 coding DNA: TGTGCCAGCAGCTTAGAGGGCACTACCCAAGAGACCCAGTACTTC. Encoded protein: CASSLEGTTQETQYF.

Of note for this clone: Within the sample, other DNA sequences also encode this same CDR3. This chain uses TRBV2 with TRBJ2-5; TRBD1 matches 7 bases. Germline trimming cut 6 bases from V and 0 bases from J; bases unmatched to any gene: 4. The germline V gene has CDR1 SNHLY and CDR2 FYNNEI. The CDR3 is made up of 14 amino acids. CDR3 sequence reads: CASSAGTDQETQYF. CDR3 DNA sequence: TGTGCCAGCAGCGCCGGGACAGACCAAGAGACCCAGTACTTC.

V usage is TRBV28 and J usage is TRBJ2-6, with TRBD1 identical over 12 bases. The CDR3 spans 18 residues. The germline CDR1 and CDR2 sequences are MDHEN and SYDVKM. With 2 bases clipped from V and 4 bases from J, the junction kept 6 bases outside the gene matches. The CDR3, as DNA: TGTGCCAGCAGTTTAGCGGGACAGGGGGCGGTAGGGGCCAACGTCCTGACTTTC. Its protein is CASSLAGQGAVGANVLTF. Filled out from reference TRBV28 and TRBJ2-6, the complete variable domain reads DVKVTQSSRYLVKRTGEKVFLECVQDMDHENMFWYRQDPGLGLRLIYFSYDVKMKEKGDIPEGYSVSREKKERFSLILESASTNQTSMYLCASSLAGQGAVGANVLTFGAGSRLTVL.

Regarding this clone: Other DNA variants within this sample encode the same CDR3. The chain uses TRBV18 and TRBJ1-1, with TRBD1 matching 7 bases. The CDR3 totals 15 residues. Per the germline V gene, CDR1 is KGHSH and CDR2 is LQKENI. V was clipped by 3 bases and J by 2 bases; unmatched bases: 6. The CDR3 spells CASSPRDSLNTEAFF. The CDR3 DNA reads as TGTGCCAGCTCACCCAGGGACAGCTTAAACACTGAAGCTTTCTTT.

The rearrangement uses TRBV2 and TRBJ1-5; no firm D call. The CDR3 loop spans 12 amino acids. Germline loops: CDR1 SNHLY, CDR2 FYNNEI. With 5 bases removed from V and 7 bases from J, the gap between germline ends came to 9 bases. Here the CDR3 reads CASSRYYQPQHF. In DNA form, the CDR3 reads TGTGCCAGCAGTCGATATTACCAGCCCCAGCATTTT. Looking up the rest from reference TRBV2 and TRBJ1-5 gives the full variable domain: EPEVTQTPSHQVTQMGQEVILRCVPISNHLYFYWYRQILGQKVEFLVSFYNNEISEKSEIFDDQFSVERPDGSNFTLKIRSTKLEDSAMYFCASSRYYQPQHFGDGTRLSIL.

This chain connects TRBV6-4 to TRBJ2-3, with D unresolved. Germline CDR1 reads MRHNA; CDR2 reads SNTAGT. There are 14 residues in the CDR3. V was clipped by 5 bases and J by 0 bases, with 9 bases between them. In nucleotides, the CDR3 is TGTGCCAGCAGTATCGGCCCTAGCACAGATACGCAGTATTTT. It is translated as CASSIGPSTDTQYF.

Note on this clone: Germline and junction disagree at one end, which may indicate a read error. Additional DNA sequences in this sample encode the identical CDR3. This chain connects TRBV7-2 to TRBJ2-5; 13 nucleotides line up with TRBD2. The CDR3 is made up of 16 amino acids. The germline V gene encodes CDR1 SGHTA and CDR2 FQGNSA. The chain's CDR3 is CASSSERLAGGEAQYF. The DNA of the CDR3 is TGTGCCAGCAGCTCGGAGCGACTAGCGGGAGGAGAGGCCCAGTACTTC.

The chain combines TRBV12-2 with TRBJ2-7; whether TRBD2, the table's D call, matches the DNA was not checked. TRBV12-2 is a pseudogene locus. This CDR3 region has 10 residues. The CDR3 spells CASRFLPPLF. DNA of the CDR3: TGTGCAAGTCGCTTTCTCCCCCCCCTCTTC.